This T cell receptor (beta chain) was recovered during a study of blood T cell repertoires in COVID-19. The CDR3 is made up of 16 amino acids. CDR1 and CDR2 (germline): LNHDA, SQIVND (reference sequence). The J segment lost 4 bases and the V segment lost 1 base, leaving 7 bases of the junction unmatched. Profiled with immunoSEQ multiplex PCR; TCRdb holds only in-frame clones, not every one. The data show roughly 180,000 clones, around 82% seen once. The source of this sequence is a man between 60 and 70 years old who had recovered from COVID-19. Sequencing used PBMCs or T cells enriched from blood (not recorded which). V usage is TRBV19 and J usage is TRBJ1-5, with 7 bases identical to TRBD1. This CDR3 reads CASSIGQGAWNQPQHF. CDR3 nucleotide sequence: TGTGCCAGTAGTATAGGACAGGGCGCATGGAATCAGCCCCAGCATTTT.